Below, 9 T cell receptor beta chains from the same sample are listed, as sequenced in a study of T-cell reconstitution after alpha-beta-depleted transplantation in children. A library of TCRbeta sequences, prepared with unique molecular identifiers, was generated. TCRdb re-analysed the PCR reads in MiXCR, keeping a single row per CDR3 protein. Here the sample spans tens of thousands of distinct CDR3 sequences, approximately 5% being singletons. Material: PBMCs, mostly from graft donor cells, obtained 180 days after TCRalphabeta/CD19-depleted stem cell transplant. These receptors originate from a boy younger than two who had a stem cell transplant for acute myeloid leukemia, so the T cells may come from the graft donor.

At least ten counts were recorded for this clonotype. CDR3: CASSLRQAGGDNEQFF. In nucleotides, the CDR3 is TGTGCCAGCAGTCTTCGACAGGCGGGAGGGGACAATGAGCAGTTCTTC. The rearrangement links TRBV12-3 or TRBV12-4 to TRBJ2-1; 9 nucleotides match TRBD2. This CDR3 is built from 16 residues. V was pared by 5 bases and J by 5 bases, with 10 bases of the junction left unmatched.

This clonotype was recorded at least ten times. CDR3 in DNA: TGTGCCAGCAGTTTTAGGGGGGACTATGTGGAGACCCAGTACTTC. This gives the protein CASSFRGDYVETQYF. V is TRBV27 and J is TRBJ2-5, with a possible D match to TRBD2 (7 bases). This CDR3 is 15 amino acids long. CDR1 MNHEY and CDR2 SMNVEV come from the germline V gene (reference sequence). V lost 3 bases to trimming and J lost 5 bases, with 16 bases between them.

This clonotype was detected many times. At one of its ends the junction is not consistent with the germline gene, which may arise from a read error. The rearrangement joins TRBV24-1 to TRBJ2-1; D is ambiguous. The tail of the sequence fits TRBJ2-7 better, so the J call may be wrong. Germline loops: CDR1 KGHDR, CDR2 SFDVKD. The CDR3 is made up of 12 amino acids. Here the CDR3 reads CATSDPLFRQYF. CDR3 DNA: TGTGCTACCAGTGATCCTCTATTCCGGCAGTACTTC.

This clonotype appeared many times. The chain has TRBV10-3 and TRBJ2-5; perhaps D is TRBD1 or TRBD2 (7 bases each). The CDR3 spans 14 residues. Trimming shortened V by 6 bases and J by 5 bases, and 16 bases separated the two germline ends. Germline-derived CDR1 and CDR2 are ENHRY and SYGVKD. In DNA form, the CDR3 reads TGTGCCATCAGCCCGACAGGGCGGGGGGAGACCCAGTACTTC. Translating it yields CAISPTGRGETQYF.

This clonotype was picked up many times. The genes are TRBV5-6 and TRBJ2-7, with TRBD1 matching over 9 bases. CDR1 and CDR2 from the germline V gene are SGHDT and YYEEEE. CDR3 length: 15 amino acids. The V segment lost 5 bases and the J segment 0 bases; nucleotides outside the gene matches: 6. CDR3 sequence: CASRNRGPSSYEQYF. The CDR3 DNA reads TGTGCCAGCAGAAACAGGGGGCCTTCCTCCTACGAGCAGTACTTC.

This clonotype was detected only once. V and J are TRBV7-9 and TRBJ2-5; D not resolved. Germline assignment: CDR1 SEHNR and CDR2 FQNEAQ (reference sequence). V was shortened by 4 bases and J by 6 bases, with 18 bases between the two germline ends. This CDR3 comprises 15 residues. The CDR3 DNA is TGTGCCAGCAGCTCCCCGGGCGTCGGGTTGAAGACCCAGTACTTC. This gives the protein CASSSPGVGLKTQYF.

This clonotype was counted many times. The CDR3 DNA sequence: TGTGCCAGCAGCGTAGGCCCCATGGCCACTGAAGCTTTCTTT. This translates into CASSVGPMATEAFF. This chain joins TRBV9 and TRBJ1-1; D ambiguous. From germline, CDR1 is SGDLS and CDR2 YYNGEE. CDR3 size: 14 residues. The V end was cut by 0 bases, the J end by 4 bases, with 10 bases between.

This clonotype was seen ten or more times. Here the CDR3 reads CASSPSTGGAEDTEAFF. In DNA form, the CDR3 reads TGCGCCAGCAGCCCCTCAACAGGGGGCGCTGAGGACACTGAAGCTTTCTTT. The chain joins TRBV5-1 to TRBJ1-1, with 9 bases lining up with TRBD1. CDR3 size: 17 residues. After removal of 4 bases from V and 3 bases from J, the junction contained 13 bases not matched to a gene. The germline V gene encodes CDR1 SGHRS and CDR2 YFSETQ. The full variable domain, in which reference TRBV5-1 and TRBJ1-1 provide the parts outside the CDR3, is KAGVTQTPRYLIKTRGQQVTLSCSPISGHRSVSWYQQTPGQGLQFLFEYFSETQRNKGNFPGRFSGRQFSNSRSEMNVSTLELGDSALYLCASSPSTGGAEDTEAFFGQGTRLTVV.

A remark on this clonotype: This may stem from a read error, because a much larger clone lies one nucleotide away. The CDR3 reads CASSYSSNRRSYNKQFF. The CDR3 DNA reads as TGTGCCAGCAGTTACTCGAGTAACAGGCGCTCCTACAATAAGCAGTTCTTC. The V and J genes are TRBV6-5 and TRBJ2-1; possible D gene TRBD1, 5 bases. CDR1 MNHEY and CDR2 SVGAGI come from the germline V gene. The CDR3 is 17 amino acids.